A single sample is the source of the 10 T cell receptor beta chains below, sequenced in a study of spatial heterogeneity in lung cancer. TCRdb reprocessed the 5' RACE reads with MiXCR, giving one entry per CDR3 protein. Of roughly 120,000 distinct CDR3 sequences listed, about a tenth were seen once; the top ten hold approximately 24%. Time point denoted: blood at routine non-recurrence follow-up after resection. This sample comprised PBMCs, obtained at follow-up. The receptors derive from a female donor with early-stage non-small cell lung cancer.

This clonotype was picked up a small number of times. The gene calls are TRBV10-2 and TRBJ2-3; either TRBD1 or TRBD2 may fit D (5 bases each). This CDR3 has 14 amino acids. Germline V gene lookup returns CDR1 WSHSY and CDR2 SAAADI. With 8 bases removed from V and 2 bases from J, the gap between germline ends came to 14 bases. CDR3 DNA sequence: TGCGCCAGCGGGAGAGGGGACCTCACAGATACGCAGTATTTT. It codes for CASGRGDLTDTQYF.

There are a few counts of this clonotype. The V gene is TRBV6-1, the J gene TRBJ2-7, with D maybe TRBD2 (7 bases). The germline gives CDR1 MNHNS, CDR2 SASEGT. The V end lost 6 bases, the J end lost 3 bases, and 18 bases lay between the germline ends. The CDR3 is made up of 15 amino acids. The CDR3 DNA follows: TGTGCCAGCAGAAACCCAGGGGAGGGGAACTACGAGCAGTACTTC. Translating gives CASRNPGEGNYEQYF.

The chain has TRBV12-3 or TRBV12-4 and TRBJ2-1, with TRBD2 matching 10 bases. The CDR3 is 17 residues long. The V gene end was trimmed by 1 base and the J gene end by 8 bases; junction bases not matched to a gene: 11. CDR3 nucleotide sequence: TGTGCCAGCAGTTTAGTTTACAGCGGGAGGGTAAGGGATGAGCAGTTCTTC. Translation gives CASSLVYSGRVRDEQFF.

This clonotype has a handful of counts. V and J are TRBV3-1 and TRBJ2-1, with 7 bases fitting TRBD2. CDR1 and CDR2 from the germline V gene are LGHDT and YNNKEL (reference sequence). V dropped 1 base and J dropped 2; count of bases not matched to a gene: 2. This CDR3 contains 15 residues. The CDR3 sequence is CASSQGAGTYNEQFF. The DNA for the CDR3 is TGTGCCAGCAGCCAAGGAGCGGGGACCTACAATGAGCAGTTCTTC.

This clonotype has only a few counts. The CDR3 protein is CSAAPSGKYEQYV. CDR3 in DNA: TGCAGTGCTGCTCCTAGCGGGAAGTACGAGCAGTACGTC. The chain joins TRBV20-1 to TRBJ2-7; 9 bases agree with TRBD2. Germline V gene lookup returns CDR1 DFQATT and CDR2 SNEGSKA (reference sequence). The CDR3 is 13 residues long. J lost 4 bases, V lost 5 bases, and 6 bases had no gene match.

This clonotype turned up a few times. The chain's CDR3 is CASSLDLNTEAFF. The DNA of the CDR3 is TGTGCCAGCAGCTTAGATTTGAACACTGAAGCTTTCTTT. This sequence joins TRBV7-8 and TRBJ1-1; D is unresolved. Germline CDR1 SGHVS, CDR2 FQNEAQ. This CDR3 is 13 amino acids long. The V end was cut by 1 base, the J end by 0 bases, with 3 bases between.

This clonotype has only a few counts. V gene TRBV27 combines with J gene TRBJ2-2; 9 positions agree with TRBD2. The V and J ends lost 3 bases and 4 bases, in that order; junction bases with no gene match: 3. The CDR3 spans 15 residues. CDR1 and CDR2 from the germline V gene are MNHEY and SMNVEV (reference sequence). The CDR3 is CASSFAGGRTGELFF. CDR3 bases: TGTGCCAGCAGTTTTGCGGGAGGGCGCACCGGGGAGCTGTTTTTT.

The chain has TRBV29-1 and TRBJ1-2, with TRBD1 matching 7 bases. From germline, CDR1 is SQVTM and CDR2 ANQGSEA. V was clipped by 7 bases and J by 8 bases; unmatched bases: 13. This CDR3 comprises 13 residues. CDR3 loop: CSARDRLTGGYTF. The CDR3 DNA reads TGCAGCGCCCGGGACAGATTAACTGGAGGCTACACCTTC.

This clonotype was seen ten or more times. The chain links TRBV29-1 to TRBJ1-5; 10 bases are shared with TRBD1. With 6 bases clipped from V and 5 bases from J, the junction kept 7 bases outside the gene matches. This CDR3 has 14 amino acids. The germline CDR1 and CDR2 sequences are SQVTM and ANQGSEA. The CDR3 is CSVRGTGADQPQHF. The CDR3 DNA reads TGCAGCGTGCGCGGGACAGGGGCCGATCAGCCCCAGCATTTT.

In its sample, this clonotype was seen a few times. V usage is TRBV10-3 and J usage is TRBJ2-3; 8 bases map to TRBD2. Trimming at V came to 3 bases and at J to 1 base, leaving 3 bases not matched to a gene. CDR3 length: 15 residues. Germline V gene lookup returns CDR1 ENHRY and CDR2 SYGVKD. DNA of the CDR3: TGTGCCATCAGTGATGGAGCGGGGGGCACAGATACGCAGTATTTT. Translation: CAISDGAGGTDTQYF.